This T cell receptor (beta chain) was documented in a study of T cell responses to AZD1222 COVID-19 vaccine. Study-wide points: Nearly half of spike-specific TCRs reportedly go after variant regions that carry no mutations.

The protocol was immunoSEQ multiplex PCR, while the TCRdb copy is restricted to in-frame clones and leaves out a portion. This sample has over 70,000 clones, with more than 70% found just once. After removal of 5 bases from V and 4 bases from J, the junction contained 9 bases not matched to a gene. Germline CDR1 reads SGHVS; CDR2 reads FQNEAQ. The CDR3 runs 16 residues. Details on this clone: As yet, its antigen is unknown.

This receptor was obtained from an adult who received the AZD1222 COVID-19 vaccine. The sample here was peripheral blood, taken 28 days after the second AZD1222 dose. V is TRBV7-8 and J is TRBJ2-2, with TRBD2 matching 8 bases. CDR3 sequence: CASSENGGATTGELFF. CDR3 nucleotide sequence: TGTGCCAGCAGCGAAAACGGGGGGGCAACCACCGGGGAGCTGTTTTTT.